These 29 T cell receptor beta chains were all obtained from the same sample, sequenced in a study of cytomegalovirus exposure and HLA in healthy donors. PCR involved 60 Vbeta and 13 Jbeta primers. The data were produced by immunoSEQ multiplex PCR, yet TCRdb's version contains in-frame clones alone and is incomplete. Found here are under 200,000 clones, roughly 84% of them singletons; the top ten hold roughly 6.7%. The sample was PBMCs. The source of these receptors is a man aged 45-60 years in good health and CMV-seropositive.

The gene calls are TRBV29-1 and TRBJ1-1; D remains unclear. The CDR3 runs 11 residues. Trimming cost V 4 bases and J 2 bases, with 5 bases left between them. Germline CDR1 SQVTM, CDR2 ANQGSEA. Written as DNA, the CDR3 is TGCAGCGTTGGTCATAACACTGAAGCTTTCTTT. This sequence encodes CSVGHNTEAFF.

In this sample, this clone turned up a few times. The CDR3 region is CASSTRGGEWYF. The CDR3 nucleotides are TGTGCCAGTAGTACTAGAGGGGGGGAGTGGTATTTT. The genes are TRBV19 and TRBJ2-3; D is possibly TRBD2 (7 bases). Germline CDR1 LNHDA, CDR2 SQIVND (reference sequence). With 4 bases removed from V and 14 bases from J, the gap between germline ends came to 16 bases. This CDR3 is 12 amino acids long. The variable domain in full, with the rest retrieved from reference TRBV19 and TRBJ2-3, is DGGITQSPKYLFRKEGQNVTLSCEQNLNHDAMYWYRQDPGQGLRLIYYSQIVNDFQKGDIAEGYSVSREKKESFPLTVTSAQKNPTAFYLCASSTRGGEWYFGPGTRLTVL.

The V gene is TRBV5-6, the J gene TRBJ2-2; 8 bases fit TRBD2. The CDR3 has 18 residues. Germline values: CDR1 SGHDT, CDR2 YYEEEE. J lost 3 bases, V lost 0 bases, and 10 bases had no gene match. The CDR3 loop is CASSLGGLSGSDTGELFF. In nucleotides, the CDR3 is TGTGCCAGCAGCTTGGGGGGACTGAGCGGGAGTGACACCGGGGAGCTGTTTTTT. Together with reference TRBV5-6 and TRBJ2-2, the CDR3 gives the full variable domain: DAGVTQSPTHLIKTRGQQVTLRCSPKSGHDTVSWYQQALGQGPQFIFQYYEEEERQRGNFPDRFSGHQFPNYSSELNVNALLLGDSALYLCASSLGGLSGSDTGELFFGEGSRLTVL.

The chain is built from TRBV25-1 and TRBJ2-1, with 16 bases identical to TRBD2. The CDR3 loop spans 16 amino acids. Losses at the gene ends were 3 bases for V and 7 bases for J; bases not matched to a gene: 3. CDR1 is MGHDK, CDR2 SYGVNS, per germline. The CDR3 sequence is CASSEGLAGGTNEQFF. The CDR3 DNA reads TGTGCCAGCAGTGAGGGACTAGCGGGGGGGACGAATGAGCAGTTCTTC. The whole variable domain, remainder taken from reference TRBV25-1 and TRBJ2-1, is EADIYQTPRYLVIGTGKKITLECSQTMGHDKMYWYQQDPGMELHLIHYSYGVNSTEKGDLSSESTVSRIRTEHFPLTLESARPSHTSQYLCASSEGLAGGTNEQFFGPGTRLTVL.

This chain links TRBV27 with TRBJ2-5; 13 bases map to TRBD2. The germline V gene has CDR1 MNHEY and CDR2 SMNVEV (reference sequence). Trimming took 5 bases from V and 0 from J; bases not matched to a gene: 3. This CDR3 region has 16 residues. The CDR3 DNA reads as TGTGCCAGCAGTGTGACTAGCGGGGGGTACCAAGAGACCCAGTACTTC. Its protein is CASSVTSGGYQETQYF.

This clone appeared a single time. The CDR3 bases are TGTGCCAGCAGCTTCCAACGAACAGGGACTGAAGCTTTCTTT. Translated: CASSFQRTGTEAFF. This rearrangement joins TRBV11-2 to TRBJ1-1, with a weak D call TRBD1 (6 bases). CDR1 is SGHAT and CDR2 is FQNNGV in the germline V gene. Trimming removed 3 bases from V and 5 bases from J, with 13 bases in between. The CDR3 has 14 residues.

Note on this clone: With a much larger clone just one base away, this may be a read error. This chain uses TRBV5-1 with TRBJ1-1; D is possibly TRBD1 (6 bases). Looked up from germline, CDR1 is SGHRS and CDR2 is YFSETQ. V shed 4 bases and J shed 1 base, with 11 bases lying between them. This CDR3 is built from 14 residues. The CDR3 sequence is CASSRETGNTEAFF. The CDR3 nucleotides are TGCGCCAGCAGCCGAGAGACAGGGAACACTGAAGCTTTCTTT.

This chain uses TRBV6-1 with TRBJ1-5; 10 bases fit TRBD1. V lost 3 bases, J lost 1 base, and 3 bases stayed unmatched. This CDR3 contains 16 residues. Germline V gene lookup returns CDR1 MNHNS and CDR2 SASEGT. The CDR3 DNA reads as TGTGCCAGCAGTGAGGACAGGGGGGTAAGCAATCAGCCCCAGCATTTT. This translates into CASSEDRGVSNQPQHF.

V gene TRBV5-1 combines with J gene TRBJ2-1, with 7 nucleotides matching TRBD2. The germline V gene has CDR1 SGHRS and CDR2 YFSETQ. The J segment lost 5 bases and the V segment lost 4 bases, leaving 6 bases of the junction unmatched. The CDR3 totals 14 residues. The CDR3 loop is CASSGGGLNNEQFF. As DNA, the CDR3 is TGCGCCAGCAGCGGGGGGGGTCTCAACAATGAGCAGTTCTTC.

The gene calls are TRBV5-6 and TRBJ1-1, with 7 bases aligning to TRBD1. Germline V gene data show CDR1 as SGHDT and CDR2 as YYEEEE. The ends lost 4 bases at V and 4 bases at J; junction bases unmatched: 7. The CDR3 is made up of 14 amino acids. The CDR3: CASSPTGASTEAFF. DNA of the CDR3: TGTGCCAGCAGCCCCACAGGGGCTTCCACTGAAGCTTTCTTT.

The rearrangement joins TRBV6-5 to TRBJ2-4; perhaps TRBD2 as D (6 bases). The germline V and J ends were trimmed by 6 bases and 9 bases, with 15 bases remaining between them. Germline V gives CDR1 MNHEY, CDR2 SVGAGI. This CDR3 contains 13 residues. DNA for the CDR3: TGTGCCAGCAGGAGTGGAGGGCTCGGCATTCAGTACTTC. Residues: CASRSGGLGIQYF.

This CDR3 is CASRHPGQGLGYTF. In DNA form, the CDR3 reads TGCGCCAGCAGACATCCGGGACAGGGTCTAGGCTACACCTTC. V gene TRBV10-2 combines with J gene TRBJ1-2; 9 bases map to TRBD1. The V gene's germline CDR1 is WSHSY and CDR2 SAAADI. J lost 8 bases, V lost 6 bases, and 10 bases had no gene match. The CDR3 has 14 amino acids.

CDR3 amino acids: CASGTGGSTGELFF. The DNA of the CDR3 is TGTGCCAGCGGGACAGGGGGCAGTACCGGGGAGCTGTTTTTT. This rearrangement joins TRBV25-1 to TRBJ2-2, with 12 positions matching TRBD1. CDR3 length equals 14 residues. The junction had 3 bases not matched to a gene; V was cut back by 8 bases and J by 5 bases. Germline CDR1 is MGHDK and CDR2 is SYGVNS.

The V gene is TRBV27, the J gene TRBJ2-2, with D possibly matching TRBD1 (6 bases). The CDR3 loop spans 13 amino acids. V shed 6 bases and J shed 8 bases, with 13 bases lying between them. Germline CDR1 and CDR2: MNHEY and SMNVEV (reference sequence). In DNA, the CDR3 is TGTGCCAGCAGCCGACAGGATAGGGGGGAGCTGTTTTTT. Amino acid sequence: CASSRQDRGELFF.

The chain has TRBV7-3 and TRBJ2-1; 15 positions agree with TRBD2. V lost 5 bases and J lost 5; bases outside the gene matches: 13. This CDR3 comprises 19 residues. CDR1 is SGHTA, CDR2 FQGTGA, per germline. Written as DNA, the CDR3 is TGTGCCAGCAGCATCCTAGGACTAGCGGGAGGGCCAAATGACAATGAGCAGTTCTTC. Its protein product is CASSILGLAGGPNDNEQFF.

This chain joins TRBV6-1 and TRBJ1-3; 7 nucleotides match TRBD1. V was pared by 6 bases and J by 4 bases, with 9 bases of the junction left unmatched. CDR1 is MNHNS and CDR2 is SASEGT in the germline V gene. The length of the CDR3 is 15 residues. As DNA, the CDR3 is TGTGCCAGCAGGGATCCCCGGACAGGCGGAAACACCATATATTTT. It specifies CASRDPRTGGNTIYF.

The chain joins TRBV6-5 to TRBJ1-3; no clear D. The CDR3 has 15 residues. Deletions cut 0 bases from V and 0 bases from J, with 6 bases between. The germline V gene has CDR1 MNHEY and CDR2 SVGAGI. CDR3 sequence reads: CASSYSSSSGNTIYF. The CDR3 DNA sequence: TGTGCCAGCAGTTACTCGTCGAGCTCTGGAAACACCATATATTTT.

For the CDR3, the DNA is TGTGCCAGCAGCTTATTGGGGACAGGGGATCCCCAGCATTTT. This encodes CASSLLGTGDPQHF. The chain is built from TRBV7-3 and TRBJ1-5, with 10 bases lining up with TRBD1. Germline V lookup: CDR1 SGHTA, CDR2 FQGTGA. V shed 2 bases, J shed 10 bases, and the junction held 5 bases outside the gene matches. The CDR3 contains 14 residues.

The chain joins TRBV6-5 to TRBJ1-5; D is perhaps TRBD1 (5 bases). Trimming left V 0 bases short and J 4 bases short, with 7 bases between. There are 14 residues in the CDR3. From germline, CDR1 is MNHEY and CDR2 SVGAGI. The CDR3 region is CASSYSGDNQPQHF. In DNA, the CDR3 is TGTGCCAGCAGTTACTCAGGGGATAATCAGCCCCAGCATTTT.

CDR3 nucleotide sequence: TGTGCCAGCAGTTTCCCCGGACAGGACTACTACACCTTC. It codes for CASSFPGQDYYTF. This chain uses TRBV28 with TRBJ1-2; 7 positions agree with TRBD1. Germline-derived CDR1 and CDR2 are MDHEN and SYDVKM. This CDR3 region has 13 residues. J was trimmed by 10 bases and V by 3 bases; bases with no gene match: 8.

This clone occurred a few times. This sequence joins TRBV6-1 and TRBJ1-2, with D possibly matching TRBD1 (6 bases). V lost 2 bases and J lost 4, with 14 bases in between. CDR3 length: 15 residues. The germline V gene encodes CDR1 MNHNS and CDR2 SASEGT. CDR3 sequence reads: CASSEFSGAVYGYTF. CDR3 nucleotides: TGTGCCAGCAGTGAATTTTCAGGGGCCGTCTATGGCTACACCTTC.

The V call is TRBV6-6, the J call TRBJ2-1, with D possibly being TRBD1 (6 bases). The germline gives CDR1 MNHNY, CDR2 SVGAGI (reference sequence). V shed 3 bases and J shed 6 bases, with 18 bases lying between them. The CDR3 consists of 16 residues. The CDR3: CASSYPPGQRSNEQFF. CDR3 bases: TGTGCCAGCAGTTATCCCCCGGGACAACGAAGCAATGAGCAGTTCTTC.

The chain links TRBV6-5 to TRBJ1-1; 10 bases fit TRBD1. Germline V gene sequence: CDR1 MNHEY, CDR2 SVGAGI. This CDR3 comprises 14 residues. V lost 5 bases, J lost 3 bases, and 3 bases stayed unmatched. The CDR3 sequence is CASSPGQGYTEAFF. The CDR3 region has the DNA TGTGCCAGCAGTCCGGGACAGGGGTACACTGAAGCTTTCTTT.

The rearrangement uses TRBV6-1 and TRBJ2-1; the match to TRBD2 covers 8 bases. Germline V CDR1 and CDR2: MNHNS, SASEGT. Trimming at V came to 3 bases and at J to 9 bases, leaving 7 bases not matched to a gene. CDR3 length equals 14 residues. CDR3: CASSDLAGLAEQFF. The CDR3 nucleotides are TGTGCCAGCAGTGATTTAGCGGGATTGGCTGAGCAGTTCTTC.

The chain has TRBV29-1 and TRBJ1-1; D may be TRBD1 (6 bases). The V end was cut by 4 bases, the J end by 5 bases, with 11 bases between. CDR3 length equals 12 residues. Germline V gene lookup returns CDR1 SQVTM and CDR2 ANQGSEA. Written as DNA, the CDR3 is TGCAGCGTTGGCAGGGGACGGACTGAAGCTTTCTTT. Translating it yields CSVGRGRTEAFF.

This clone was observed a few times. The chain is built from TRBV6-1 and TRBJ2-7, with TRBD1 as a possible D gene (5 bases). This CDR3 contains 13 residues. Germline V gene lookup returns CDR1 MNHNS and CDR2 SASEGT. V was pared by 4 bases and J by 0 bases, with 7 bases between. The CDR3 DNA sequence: TGTGCCAGCAGTGCAGGACACTCCTACGAGCAGTACTTC. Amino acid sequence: CASSAGHSYEQYF.

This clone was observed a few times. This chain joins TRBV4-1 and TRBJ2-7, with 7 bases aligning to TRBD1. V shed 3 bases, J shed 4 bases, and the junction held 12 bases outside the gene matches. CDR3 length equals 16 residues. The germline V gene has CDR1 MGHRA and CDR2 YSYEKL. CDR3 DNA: TGCGCCAGCAGCCAGAGTCCGGGACAGTCTCTTTACGAGCAGTACTTC. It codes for CASSQSPGQSLYEQYF.

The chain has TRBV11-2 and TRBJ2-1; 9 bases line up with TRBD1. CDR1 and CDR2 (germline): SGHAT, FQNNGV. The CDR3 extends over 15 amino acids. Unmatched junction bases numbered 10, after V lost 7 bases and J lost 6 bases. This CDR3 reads CASTRTGGAGNEQFF. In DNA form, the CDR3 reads TGTGCCAGCACCCGAACAGGGGGCGCCGGCAATGAGCAGTTCTTC.

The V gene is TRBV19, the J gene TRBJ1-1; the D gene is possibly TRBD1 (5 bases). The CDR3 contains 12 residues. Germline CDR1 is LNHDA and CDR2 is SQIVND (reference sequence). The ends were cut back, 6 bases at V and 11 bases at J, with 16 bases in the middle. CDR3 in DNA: TGTGCCAGTAGCCCACCGACACCAGGGGCTTTCTTT. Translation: CASSPPTPGAFF.